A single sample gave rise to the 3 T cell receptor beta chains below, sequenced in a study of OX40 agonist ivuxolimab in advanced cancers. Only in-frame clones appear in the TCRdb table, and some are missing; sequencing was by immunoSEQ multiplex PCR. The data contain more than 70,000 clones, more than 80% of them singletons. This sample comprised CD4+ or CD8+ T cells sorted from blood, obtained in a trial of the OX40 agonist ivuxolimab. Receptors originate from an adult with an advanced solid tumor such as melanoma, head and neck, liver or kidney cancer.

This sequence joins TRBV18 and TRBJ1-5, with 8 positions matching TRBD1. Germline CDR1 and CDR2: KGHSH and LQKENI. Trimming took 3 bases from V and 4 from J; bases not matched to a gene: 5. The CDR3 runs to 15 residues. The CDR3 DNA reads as TGTGCCAGCTCACCTTACAGGGGGGAGAATCAGCCCCAGCATTTT. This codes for CASSPYRGENQPQHF.

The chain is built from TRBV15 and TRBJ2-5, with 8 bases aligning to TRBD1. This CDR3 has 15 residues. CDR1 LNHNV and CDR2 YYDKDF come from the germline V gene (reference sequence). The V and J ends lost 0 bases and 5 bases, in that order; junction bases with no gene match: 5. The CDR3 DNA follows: TGTGCCACCAGCAGAGATCCAGGGGGCCGTGAGACCCAGTACTTC. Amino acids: CATSRDPGGRETQYF.

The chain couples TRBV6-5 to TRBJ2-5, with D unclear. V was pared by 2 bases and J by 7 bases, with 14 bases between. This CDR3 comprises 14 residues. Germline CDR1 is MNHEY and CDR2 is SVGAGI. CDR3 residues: CASSYMGVSGTQYF. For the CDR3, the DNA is TGTGCCAGCAGTTACATGGGCGTAAGTGGGACCCAGTACTTC.